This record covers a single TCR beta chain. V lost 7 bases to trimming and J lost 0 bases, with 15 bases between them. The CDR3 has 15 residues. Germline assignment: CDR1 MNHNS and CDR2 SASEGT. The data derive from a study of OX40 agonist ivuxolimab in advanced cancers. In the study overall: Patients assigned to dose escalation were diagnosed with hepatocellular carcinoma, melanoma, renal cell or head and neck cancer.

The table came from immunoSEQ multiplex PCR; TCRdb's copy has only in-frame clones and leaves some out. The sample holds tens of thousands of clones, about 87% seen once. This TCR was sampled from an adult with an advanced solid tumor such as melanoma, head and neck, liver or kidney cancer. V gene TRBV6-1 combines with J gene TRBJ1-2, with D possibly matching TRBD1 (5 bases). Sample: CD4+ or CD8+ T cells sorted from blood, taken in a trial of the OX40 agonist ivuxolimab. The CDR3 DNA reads TGTGCCAGCACCCGGGTATGGGGGGCTAACTATGGCTACACCTTC. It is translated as CASTRVWGANYGYTF.